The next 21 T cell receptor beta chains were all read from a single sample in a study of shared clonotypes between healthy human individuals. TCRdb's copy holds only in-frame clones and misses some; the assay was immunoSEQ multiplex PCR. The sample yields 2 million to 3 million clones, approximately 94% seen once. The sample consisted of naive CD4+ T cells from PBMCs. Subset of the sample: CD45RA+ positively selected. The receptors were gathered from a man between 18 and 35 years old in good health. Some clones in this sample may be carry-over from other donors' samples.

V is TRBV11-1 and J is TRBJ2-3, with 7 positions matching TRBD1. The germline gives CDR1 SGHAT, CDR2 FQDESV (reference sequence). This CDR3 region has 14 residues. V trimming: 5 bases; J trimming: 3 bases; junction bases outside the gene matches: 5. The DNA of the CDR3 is TGTGCCAGCAGCACCCGACAGGGAACAGATACGCAGTATTTT. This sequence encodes CASSTRQGTDTQYF.

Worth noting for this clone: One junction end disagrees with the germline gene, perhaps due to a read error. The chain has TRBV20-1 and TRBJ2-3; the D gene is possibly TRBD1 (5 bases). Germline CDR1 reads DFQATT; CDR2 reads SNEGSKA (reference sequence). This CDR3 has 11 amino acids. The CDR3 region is CSANGPTDIFF. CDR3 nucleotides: TGCAGTGCTAACGGACCTACGGACATTTTTTTT.

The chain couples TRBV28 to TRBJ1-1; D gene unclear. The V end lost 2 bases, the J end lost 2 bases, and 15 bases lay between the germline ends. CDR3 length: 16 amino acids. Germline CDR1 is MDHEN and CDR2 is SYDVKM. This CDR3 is CASSLISAEYNTEAFF. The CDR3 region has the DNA TGTGCCAGCAGTTTAATCTCGGCGGAATATAACACTGAAGCTTTCTTT. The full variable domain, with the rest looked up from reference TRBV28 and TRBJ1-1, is DVKVTQSSRYLVKRTGEKVFLECVQDMDHENMFWYRQDPGLGLRLIYFSYDVKMKEKGDIPEGYSVSREKKERFSLILESASTNQTSMYLCASSLISAEYNTEAFFGQGTRLTVV.

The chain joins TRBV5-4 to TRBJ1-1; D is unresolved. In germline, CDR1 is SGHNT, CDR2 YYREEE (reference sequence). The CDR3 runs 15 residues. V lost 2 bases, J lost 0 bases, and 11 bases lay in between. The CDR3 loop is CASSLIGDLNTEAFF. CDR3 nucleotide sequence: TGTGCCAGCAGCTTAATAGGAGATCTGAACACTGAAGCTTTCTTT. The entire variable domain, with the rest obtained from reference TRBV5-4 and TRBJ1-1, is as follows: ETGVTQSPTHLIKTRGQQVTLRCSSQSGHNTVSWYQQALGQGPQFIFQYYREEENGRGNFPPRFSGLQFPNYSSELNVNALELDDSALYLCASSLIGDLNTEAFFGQGTRLTVV.

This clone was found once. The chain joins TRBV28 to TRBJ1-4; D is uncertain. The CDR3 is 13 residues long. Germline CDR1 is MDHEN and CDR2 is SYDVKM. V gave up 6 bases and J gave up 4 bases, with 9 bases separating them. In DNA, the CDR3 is TGTGCCAGCAGGGACCTGATTAATGAAAAACTGTTTTTT. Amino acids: CASRDLINEKLFF. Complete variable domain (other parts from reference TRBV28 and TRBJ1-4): DVKVTQSSRYLVKRTGEKVFLECVQDMDHENMFWYRQDPGLGLRLIYFSYDVKMKEKGDIPEGYSVSREKKERFSLILESASTNQTSMYLCASRDLINEKLFFGSGTQLSVL.

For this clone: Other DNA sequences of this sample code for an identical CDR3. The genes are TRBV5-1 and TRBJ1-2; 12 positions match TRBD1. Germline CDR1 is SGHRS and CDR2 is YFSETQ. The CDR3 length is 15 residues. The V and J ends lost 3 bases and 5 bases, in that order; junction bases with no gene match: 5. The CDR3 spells CASSSGTGGLYGYTF. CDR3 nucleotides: TGCGCCAGCAGCTCTGGGACAGGGGGCCTGTATGGCTACACCTTC.

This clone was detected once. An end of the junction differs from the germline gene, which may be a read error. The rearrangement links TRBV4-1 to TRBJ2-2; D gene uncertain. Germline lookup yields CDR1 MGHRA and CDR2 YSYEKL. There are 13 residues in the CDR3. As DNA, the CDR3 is TGCGCCAGCACCCAACTGGACACCGGGGAGCTGTTTTTT. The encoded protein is CASTQLDTGELFF.

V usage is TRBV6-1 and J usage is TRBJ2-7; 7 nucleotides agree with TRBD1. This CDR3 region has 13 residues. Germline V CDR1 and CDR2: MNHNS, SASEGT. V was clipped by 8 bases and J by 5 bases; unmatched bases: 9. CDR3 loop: CASVIGGGHEQYF. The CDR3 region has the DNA TGTGCCAGCGTAATAGGGGGCGGTCACGAGCAGTACTTC.

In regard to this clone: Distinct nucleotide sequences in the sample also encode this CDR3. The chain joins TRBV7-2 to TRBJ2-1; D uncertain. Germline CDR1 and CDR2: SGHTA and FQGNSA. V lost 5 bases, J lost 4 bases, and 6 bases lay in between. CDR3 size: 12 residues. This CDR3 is CASSPRYNEQFF. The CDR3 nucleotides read TGTGCCAGCAGCCCCAGGTACAATGAGCAGTTCTTC.

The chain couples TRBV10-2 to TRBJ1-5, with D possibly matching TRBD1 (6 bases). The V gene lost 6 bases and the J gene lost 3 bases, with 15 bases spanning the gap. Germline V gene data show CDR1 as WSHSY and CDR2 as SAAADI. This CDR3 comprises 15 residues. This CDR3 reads CASSFGGQSNQPQHF. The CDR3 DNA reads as TGCGCCAGCAGCTTCGGGGGGCAGTCCAATCAGCCCCAGCATTTT.

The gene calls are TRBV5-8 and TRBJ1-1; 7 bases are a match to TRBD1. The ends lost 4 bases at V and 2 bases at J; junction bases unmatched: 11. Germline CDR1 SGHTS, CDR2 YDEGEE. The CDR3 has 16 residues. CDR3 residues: CASSPKSGTVNTEAFF. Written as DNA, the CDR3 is TGTGCCAGCAGCCCTAAATCCGGGACAGTCAACACTGAAGCTTTCTTT.

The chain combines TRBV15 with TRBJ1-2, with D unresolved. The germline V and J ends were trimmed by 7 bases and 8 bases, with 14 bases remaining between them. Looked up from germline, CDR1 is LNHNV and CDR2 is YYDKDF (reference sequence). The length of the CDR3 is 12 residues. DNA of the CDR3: TGTGCCACCACCAAGGTTGGGCCAGGCTACACCTTC. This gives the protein CATTKVGPGYTF.

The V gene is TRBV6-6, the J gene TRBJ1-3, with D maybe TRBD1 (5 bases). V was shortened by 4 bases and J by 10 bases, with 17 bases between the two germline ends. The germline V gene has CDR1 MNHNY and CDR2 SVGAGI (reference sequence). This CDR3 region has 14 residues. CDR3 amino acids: CASSFEQAVGTIYF. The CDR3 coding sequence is TGTGCCAGCAGTTTCGAACAGGCTGTTGGGACCATATATTTT.

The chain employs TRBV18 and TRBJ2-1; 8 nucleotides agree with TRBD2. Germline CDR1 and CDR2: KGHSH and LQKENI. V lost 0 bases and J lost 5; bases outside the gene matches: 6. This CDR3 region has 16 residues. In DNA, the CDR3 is TGTGCCAGCTCACCACCGATTAGCGGGGCAAACAATGAGCAGTTCTTC. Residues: CASSPPISGANNEQFF.

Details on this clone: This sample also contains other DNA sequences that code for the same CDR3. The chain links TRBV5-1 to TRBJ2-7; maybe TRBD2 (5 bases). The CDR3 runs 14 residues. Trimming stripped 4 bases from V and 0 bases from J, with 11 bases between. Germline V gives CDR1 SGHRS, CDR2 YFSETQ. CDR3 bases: TGCGCCAGCAGCCCGGGAAGGAGCTCCTACGAGCAGTACTTC. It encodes CASSPGRSSYEQYF. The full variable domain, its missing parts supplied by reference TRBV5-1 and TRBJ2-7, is KAGVTQTPRYLIKTRGQQVTLSCSPISGHRSVSWYQQTPGQGLQFLFEYFSETQRNKGNFPGRFSGRQFSNSRSEMNVSTLELGDSALYLCASSPGRSSYEQYFGPGTRLTVT.

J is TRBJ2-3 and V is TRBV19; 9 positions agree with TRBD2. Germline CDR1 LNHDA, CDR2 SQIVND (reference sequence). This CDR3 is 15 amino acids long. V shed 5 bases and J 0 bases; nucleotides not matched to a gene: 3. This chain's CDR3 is CASSPSGISTDTQYF. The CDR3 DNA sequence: TGTGCCAGTAGTCCTAGCGGGATTAGCACAGATACGCAGTATTTT.

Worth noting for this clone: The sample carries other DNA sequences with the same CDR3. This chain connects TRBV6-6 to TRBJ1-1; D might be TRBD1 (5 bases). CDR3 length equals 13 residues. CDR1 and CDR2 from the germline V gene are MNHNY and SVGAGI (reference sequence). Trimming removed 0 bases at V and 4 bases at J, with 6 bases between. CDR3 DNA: TGTGCCAGCAGTTACTCGGGGGGCACTGAAGCTTTCTTT. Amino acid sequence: CASSYSGGTEAFF.

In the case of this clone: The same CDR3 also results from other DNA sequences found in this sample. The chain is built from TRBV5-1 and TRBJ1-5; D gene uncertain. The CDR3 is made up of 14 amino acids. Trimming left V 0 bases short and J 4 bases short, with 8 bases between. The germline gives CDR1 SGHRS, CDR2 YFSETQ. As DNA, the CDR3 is TGCGCCAGCAGCTTGGTGGGCCCTAATCAGCCCCAGCATTTT. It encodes CASSLVGPNQPQHF.

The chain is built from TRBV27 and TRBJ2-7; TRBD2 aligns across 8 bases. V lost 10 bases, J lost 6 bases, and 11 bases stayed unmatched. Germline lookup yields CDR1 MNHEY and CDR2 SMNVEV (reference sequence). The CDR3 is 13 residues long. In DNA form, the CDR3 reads TGTGCCAACCGACCGGGAGGGCGTTCCGAGCAGTACTTC. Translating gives CANRPGGRSEQYF.

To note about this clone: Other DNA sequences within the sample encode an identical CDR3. CDR3 protein: CASSEQGAGEQYF. CDR3 nucleotides: TGTGCCAGCAGTGAACAGGGGGCGGGAGAGCAGTACTTC. The J gene is TRBJ2-7, the V gene TRBV2; 8 nucleotides agree with TRBD1. The germline V gene has CDR1 SNHLY and CDR2 FYNNEI. The length of the CDR3 is 13 residues. V lost 2 bases, J lost 7 bases, and 4 bases stayed unmatched.

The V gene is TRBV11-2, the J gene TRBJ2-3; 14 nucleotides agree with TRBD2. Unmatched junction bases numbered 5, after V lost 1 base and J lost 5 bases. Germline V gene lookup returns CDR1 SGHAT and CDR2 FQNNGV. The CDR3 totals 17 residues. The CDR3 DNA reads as TGTGCCAGCAGCTTAGGTGGGACTAGCGGGAGTCAAGATACGCAGTATTTT. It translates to CASSLGGTSGSQDTQYF.